This is a list of T cell receptor beta chains from one sample in a study of T cells in Graves' hyperthyroidism and ophthalmopathy. One entry per CDR3 protein, called by TCRdb with MiXCR from the multiplex PCR reads. The sample has 30,000 to 40,000 distinct CDR3 sequences; roughly 52% are singletons. The source material was blood. The origin of the receptors is a woman aged 50 to 60 with Graves' hyperthyroidism that later progressed to Graves' ophthalmopathy. The CDR3 runs from the conserved cysteine through the conserved F or W. D genes are given only for firm matches. Some rows have no size entry. The others give once, few or many, or a class for an expanded clone.

V gene: TRBV6-6
clone size: many
J gene: TRBJ1-1
D gene: NA
CDR3 protein: CASSGTSNTEAFF
CDR3 DNA: TGTGCCAGCAGTGGGACGTCGAACACTGAAGCTTTCTTT

V gene: TRBV11-3
clone size: NA
J gene: TRBJ2-1
D gene: TRBD2
CDR3 protein: CASSYRTSGNNEQFF
CDR3 DNA: TGTGCCAGCAGCTACCGGACTAGCGGGAACAATGAGCAGTTCTTC

V gene: TRBV2
clone size: medium-sized
J gene: TRBJ1-5
D gene: NA
CDR3 protein: CASSALNSNQPQHF
CDR3 DNA: TGTGCCAGCAGTGCCCTGAATAGCAATCAGCCCCAGCATTTT

V gene: TRBV19
clone size: many
J gene: TRBJ2-1
D gene: TRBD2
CDR3 protein: CASRPTSGASSYNEQFF
CDR3 DNA: TGTGCCAGTCGCCCGACTAGCGGGGCCAGCTCCTACAATGAGCAGTTCTTC

V gene: TRBV7-6
clone size: NA
J gene: TRBJ2-2
D gene: TRBD2
CDR3 protein: CASSFAPSGANTGELFF
CDR3 DNA: TGTGCCAGCAGCTTTGCGCCTAGCGGGGCAAACACCGGAGAGCTATTTTTT

V gene: TRBV20-1
clone size: once
J gene: TRBJ2-2
D gene: TRBD1
CDR3 protein: CSAQPRDRKELFF
CDR3 DNA: TGCAGTGCCCAACCGAGGGACAGAAAGGAGCTGTTTTTT

V gene: TRBV2
clone size: NA
J gene: TRBJ2-2
D gene: NA
CDR3 protein: CASRGDSRNTGELFF
CDR3 DNA: TGTGCCAGCAGGGGGGATAGCCGGAACACCGGGGAGCTGTTTTTT

V gene: TRBV20-1
clone size: NA
J gene: TRBJ2-7
D gene: NA
CDR3 protein: CSANGDSETYEQYF
CDR3 DNA: TGCAGTGCAAATGGAGACAGCGAAACCTACGAGCAGTACTTC

V gene: TRBV25-1
clone size: once
J gene: TRBJ2-2
D gene: NA
CDR3 protein: CASSEWGYQETQYFGELFF
CDR3 DNA: NA

V gene: TRBV2
clone size: few
J gene: TRBJ1-1
D gene: NA
CDR3 protein: CASSLNRNTEAFF
CDR3 DNA: TGTGCCAGCAGTCTGAACAGGAACACTGAAGCTTTCTTT

V gene: TRBV19
clone size: many
J gene: TRBJ1-2
D gene: NA
CDR3 protein: CASSIQGINDIYGYTF
CDR3 DNA: TGTGCCAGTAGTATACAGGGAATCAATGACATCTATGGCTACACCTTC

V gene: TRBV15
clone size: NA
J gene: TRBJ1-5
D gene: TRBD1
CDR3 protein: CATSRRQGAGQPQHF
CDR3 DNA: TGTGCCACCAGCAGGAGACAGGGGGCAGGACAGCCCCAGCATTTT

V gene: TRBV20-1
clone size: many
J gene: TRBJ2-1
D gene: TRBD2
CDR3 protein: CSASDVAGGIYNEQFF
CDR3 DNA: TGCAGTGCTAGCGACGTAGCGGGAGGGATCTACAATGAGCAGTTCTTC

V gene: TRBV29-1
clone size: medium-sized
J gene: TRBJ2-7
D gene: NA
CDR3 protein: CSVTGSPEQYF
CDR3 DNA: TGCAGCGTGACAGGTTCTCCCGAGCAGTACTTC

V gene: TRBV20-1
clone size: many
J gene: TRBJ1-2
D gene: TRBD1
CDR3 protein: CSATGGSDCGYTF
CDR3 DNA: TGCAGTGCAACAGGGGGCTCTGACTGTGGCTACACCTTC

V gene: TRBV12-3/TRBV12-4
clone size: many
J gene: TRBJ1-3
D gene: TRBD1
CDR3 protein: CASSRQGSGNTIYF
CDR3 DNA: TGTGCCAGCAGTCGACAGGGCTCTGGAAACACCATATATTTT

V gene: TRBV19
clone size: many
J gene: TRBJ2-7
D gene: NA
CDR3 protein: CASSPGPYEQYF
CDR3 DNA: TGTGCCAGTAGCCCAGGGCCCTACGAGCAGTACTTC

V gene: TRBV12-3/TRBV12-4
clone size: NA
J gene: TRBJ2-2
D gene: NA
CDR3 protein: CVSSSSNEGRGELFF
CDR3 DNA: TGTGTCAGCAGTTCCTCTAACGAGGGGCGCGGGGAGCTGTTTTTT

V gene: TRBV2
clone size: NA
J gene: TRBJ2-7
D gene: NA
CDR3 protein: CASSGATYEQYF
CDR3 DNA: TGTGCCAGCAGTGGGGCTACCTACGAGCAGTACTTC

V gene: TRBV11-3
clone size: many
J gene: TRBJ1-1
D gene: TRBD1
CDR3 protein: CASSRPEGAMNTEAFF
CDR3 DNA: TGTGCCAGCAGCCGCCCCGAGGGGGCGATGAACACTGAAGCTTTCTTT

V gene: TRBV19
clone size: many
J gene: TRBJ2-1
D gene: TRBD1
CDR3 protein: CASSTSGRRGGPEQFF
CDR3 DNA: TGTGCCAGTAGTACCTCGGGGCGGAGAGGGGGCCCTGAGCAGTTCTTC

V gene: TRBV7-6
clone size: NA
J gene: TRBJ1-4
D gene: NA
CDR3 protein: CASSFEATNEKLFF
CDR3 DNA: TGTGCCAGCAGCTTCGAGGCAACTAATGAAAAACTGTTTTTT

V gene: TRBV5-1
clone size: NA
J gene: TRBJ1-2
D gene: NA
CDR3 protein: CTSSLDGAGLDGYTF
CDR3 DNA: TGCACCAGCAGCTTGGATGGGGCCGGGCTCGATGGCTACACCTTC

V gene: TRBV15
clone size: NA
J gene: TRBJ2-5
D gene: NA
CDR3 protein: CATSLGGAQETQYF
CDR3 DNA: TGTGCCACCAGCCTAGGCGGGGCACAAGAGACCCAGTACTTC

V gene: TRBV7-9
clone size: NA
J gene: TRBJ1-4
D gene: NA
CDR3 protein: CASSSWTALNEKLFF
CDR3 DNA: TGTGCCAGCAGTTCGTGGACGGCGCTTAATGAAAAACTGTTTTTT

V gene: TRBV5-5
clone size: once
J gene: TRBJ2-1
D gene: NA
CDR3 protein: CASSPNLAGWNEQLF
CDR3 DNA: TGTGCCAGCAGCCCAAATTTGGCGGGGTGGAATGAGCAGCTCTTC

V gene: TRBV11-1
clone size: many
J gene: TRBJ2-1
D gene: NA
CDR3 protein: CASSFADDYNEQFF
CDR3 DNA: TGTGCCAGCAGCTTTGCGGACGACTACAATGAGCAGTTCTTC

V gene: TRBV9
clone size: many
J gene: TRBJ2-7
D gene: NA
CDR3 protein: CASSALGIPYEQYF
CDR3 DNA: TGTGCCAGCAGCGCCCTGGGGATCCCTTACGAGCAGTACTTC

V gene: TRBV19
clone size: NA
J gene: TRBJ2-1
D gene: NA
CDR3 protein: CASELTDNEQFF
CDR3 DNA: TGTGCCAGTGAACTGACAGACAATGAGCAGTTCTTC

V gene: TRBV2
clone size: NA
J gene: TRBJ2-7
D gene: TRBD1
CDR3 protein: CASSEFGTGLYEQYF
CDR3 DNA: TGTGCCAGCAGTGAATTTGGGACAGGGCTTTACGAGCAGTACTTC

V gene: TRBV11-1
clone size: NA
J gene: TRBJ1-3
D gene: NA
CDR3 protein: CASSFAGQGNTIYF
CDR3 DNA: TGTGCCAGCAGCTTCGCAGGGCAGGGAAACACCATATATTTT

V gene: TRBV29-1
clone size: NA
J gene: TRBJ2-1
D gene: NA
CDR3 protein: CNARRDPTYNEQFF
CDR3 DNA: TGCAACGCTAGAAGGGACCCGACCTACAATGAGCAGTTCTTC

V gene: TRBV7-6
clone size: medium-sized
J gene: TRBJ2-1
D gene: NA
CDR3 protein: CASSLSYNEQFF
CDR3 DNA: TGTGCCAGCAGCTTGAGTTACAATGAGCAGTTCTTC

V gene: TRBV5-4
clone size: many
J gene: TRBJ2-3
D gene: TRBD2
CDR3 protein: CASSFLAGEKTQYF
CDR3 DNA: TGTGCCAGCAGCTTTCTAGCGGGAGAAAAGACGCAGTATTTT

V gene: TRBV18
clone size: NA
J gene: TRBJ2-2
D gene: NA
CDR3 protein: CASSPPRQITGELFF
CDR3 DNA: TGTGCCAGCTCACCACCGCGGCAGATTACCGGGGAGCTGTTTTTT

V gene: TRBV20-1
clone size: many
J gene: TRBJ1-1
D gene: NA
CDR3 protein: CSARLNTEAFF
CDR3 DNA: TGCAGTGCCCGGTTGAACACTGAAGCTTTCTTT

V gene: TRBV20-1
clone size: many
J gene: TRBJ1-3
D gene: NA
CDR3 protein: CSARDLGNTIYF
CDR3 DNA: TGCAGTGCTAGAGATTTGGGAAACACCATATATTTT